This TCR beta chain was sequenced in a study of blood T cell repertoires in COVID-19. Background on the study: The United States, Italy and Spain were the sources of the acute and convalescent COVID-19 samples. PBMCs, B-cell-depleted T cells, or T cells were the source of the cDNA or gDNA that made up the material.

Trimming removed 0 bases at V and 5 bases at J, with 11 bases between. Germline CDR1 and CDR2: SGDLS and YYNGEE. The CDR3 is made up of 14 amino acids. In the authors' methods: Quantification of nucleated cells was approximated via reference gene primer amplification. Using immunoSEQ multiplex PCR, the repertoire was profiled, and TCRdb retains in-frame clones only, with some absent. That table furnishes V, J and clone size, whereas the DNA furnished D and trimming. The data contain about 140,000 clones, approximately 89% of them singletons. The gene calls are TRBV9 and TRBJ2-5, with D tentatively TRBD2 (6 bases). Sample: peripheral blood. This clonotype was sampled from a woman in her forties or fifties with acute or convalescent COVID-19. CDR3 region: CASSVVEGWETQYF. For the CDR3, the DNA is TGTGCCAGCAGCGTAGTGGAGGGTTGGGAGACCCAGTACTTC.